A single TCR beta chain is shown here with its context. Its antigen is not known. This CDR3 contains 15 residues. Trimming cost V 4 bases and J 1 base; bases outside gene matches: 5. Germline V CDR1 and CDR2: LGHNA, YSLEER. This record belongs to a study of cytomegalovirus exposure and HLA in healthy donors. Study outcomes and limitations: Altogether, 160 or so TCR beta chains were recorded as cytomegalovirus-associated. A later analysis found most CMV-associated TCR beta chains apparently HLA-restricted.

Use of 60 Vbeta and 13 Jbeta primers characterized the PCR. Generated by immunoSEQ multiplex PCR, the TCRdb table keeps only in-frame clones and is missing some. The sample includes some 150,000 clones, over 8% seen only once; the top ten take less than 2%. The rearrangement links TRBV4-3 to TRBJ1-1; 8 positions match TRBD1. The source is a male donor in good health and CMV-seronegative. What was sequenced was PBMCs. The CDR3 sequence: CASSRAGTGNTEAFF. The CDR3 coding sequence is TGCGCCAGCAGCCGAGCGGGGACAGGGAACACTGAAGCTTTCTTT.